Sequencing of this T cell receptor beta chain was carried out in a study of blood T cell repertoires in COVID-19 (dated by TCRdb to about 2020). For the study in its entirety: Collaborator samples came from the United States, Italy and Spain and covered acute and convalescent phases of COVID-19. The prospective study material was composed of cDNA or gDNA derived from T cells, B-cell-depleted T cells, or PBMCs. Deeply sampled blood TCRbeta repertoires from subjects exposed to, actively infected with, or recovered from COVID-19 were included in the dataset. The repertoires were released in a freely available public database intended as a resource for research on the immune response to SARS-CoV-2. Samples came from the ongoing ImmuneRACE study (first 160 participants) plus 1,254 subjects from 6 global collaborators. Nearly every sample came with metadata listing a de-identified subject ID, COVID-19 status, age in years and sex. Where available, HLA class I and class II types were obtained from metadata supplied by the sample provider rather than from assay-based typing.

TCRbeta CDR3 regions were amplified from genomic DNA by means of the immunoSEQ Assay, a bias-controlled multiplex PCR. On the study's bioinformatics: Nucleated cell counts per sample were estimated from amplification of reference gene primers within the assay. To quantify the absolute abundance of each unique TCRbeta CDR3 rearrangement, sequence reads were collapsed and filtered. Productive Simpson clonality was computed per sample as the square root of Simpson's diversity index over productive rearrangements. TCRdb holds this immuneACCESS table with in-frame rearrangements only. Some clones are missing; in checked studies, unresolved V genes explain under half, and the rest has no known cause. V, J and clone size derive from that table, while D and trimming were established from the DNA sequence. This sample gives fewer than 450,000 clones in total; about 91% of them show up just once. The biggest ten clones account for about 12% of the sample.

Here is what the overall study found, with its caveats: How much clinical and demographic metadata was included differed by source and by participant, and the metadata was provided uncurated.

One collaborating source in Seattle enrolled patients during active infection and followed them longitudinally through the course of disease. Whole blood was collected in K2EDTA tubes by collaborating institutions according to the institutions' own protocols. Collaborator samples were shipped for TCRbeta analysis as frozen whole blood, isolated PBMCs, or DNA extracted from either sample type. The CDR3 numbers 13 residues from cysteine through phenylalanine. The read is trimmed to its CDR3 DNA, 39 bases read in frame from base 1. The V and J ends are trimmed by 4 bases and 8 bases, leaving 14 bases between them. Reading the germline V gene (reference sequence) gives CDR1 LNHDA and CDR2 SQIVND. A note on this clone: This clone's antigen is unknown. Base-call qualities are not available, and no considerably larger clone is one nucleotide away.

The V and J segments used are TRBV19 and TRBJ1-2; no D segment can be confidently identified. The receptor was derived from a woman aged 50 to 60 with COVID-19, enrolled during active disease. What was sequenced was peripheral blood. This receptor carries the CDR3 CASSSLGVIGYTF. The nucleotide sequence is TGTGCCAGTAGTAGTCTCGGGGTAATCGGCTACACCTTC.